The clone carrying this T cell receptor beta chain has a single count. This specimen belongs to a study of blood T cell repertoires in COVID-19. Study summary: Some COVID-19 samples were acute and others convalescent; all came from the United States, Italy and Spain.

V lost 0 bases and J lost 8, with 10 bases in between. From germline, CDR1 is GTSNPN and CDR2 SVGIG (reference sequence). This CDR3 region has 12 residues. Assay: immunoSEQ multiplex PCR; the TCRdb copy retains only in-frame clones and omits some. The repertoire holds around 110,000 clones, with 86% as singletons. The chain recombines TRBV30 with TRBJ1-2; the D is unclear. The receptor was derived from a man aged 35 to 55 with acute or convalescent COVID-19. Sequenced input: peripheral blood. The CDR3 nucleotides read TGTGCCTGGAGTGTTCGGCAGGCGGGCTACACCTTC. This sequence encodes CAWSVRQAGYTF.